This T cell receptor beta chain is drawn from a study of beta chain features in type 1 diabetes. Whole-study findings and limits: Any HLA-type effect on TCRB rearrangement remained unresolved here. Within each of all four CD4+ subsets, Type 1 diabetes patients had TCRB CDR3s that were moderately but significantly shorter.

It was one heparinised blood draw, averaging approximately 100 mL, that each donor gave. It was via CD45RO/CCR7/CD25/CD127/CD95/CD27 that CD4+ naive, central memory, regulatory and stem cell-like memory cells were sorted. The CDR3 is 14 amino acids. Looked up from germline, CDR1 is MNHEY and CDR2 is SVGAGI. Deletions cut 5 bases from V and 2 bases from J, with 11 bases between. About this clone itself: Its target is unknown.

The isolated RNA, all of it, was reverse transcribed, so expressed TCRB transcripts were what got sequenced. Assay: immunoSEQ multiplex PCR; the TCRdb copy retains only in-frame clones and omits some. The data show roughly 160,000 clones, roughly 8% seen once. The gene calls are TRBV6-5 and TRBJ2-3, with a possible D match to TRBD1 (6 bases). Input material: central memory CD4+ T cells from blood. The sequence derives from a man between 18 and 29 years old with type 1 diabetes. CDR3 DNA: TGTGCCAGCAGTAGACGGGACATCACAGATACGCAGTATTTT. Residues: CASSRRDITDTQYF.